The T cell receptor (beta chain) described here comes from a study of beta chain features in type 1 diabetes. Trimming removed 4 bases from V and 2 bases from J, with 11 bases in between. The CDR3 is 14 residues long. From germline, CDR1 is SGHTA and CDR2 FQGNSA. CD45RO/CCR7/CD25/CD127/CD95/CD27 staining was used to isolate CD4+ naive, central memory, regulatory and stem cell-like memory cells by sorting. Findings and caveats of the study: Researchers reported that naive, central memory and Treg TCRB repertoires appeared more similar in patients than in healthy donors.

The sequenced template was cDNA made from the entire isolated RNA. The method was immunoSEQ multiplex PCR; TCRdb's version includes in-frame clones alone and lacks a portion of them. Here the sample spans 450,000 to 550,000 clones, 30% being singletons. With respect to this clone: Its specificity is unknown.

J is TRBJ1-2 and V is TRBV7-2; TRBD1 is a possible D gene (5 bases). The receptor was derived from a young man in good health. Specimen: naive CD4+ T cells from blood. This CDR3 reads CASSYGHLNYGYTF. CDR3 sequence (DNA): TGTGCCAGCAGCTACGGACACCTGAACTATGGCTACACCTTC.